The 23 T cell receptor beta chains reported below all come from one sample, sequenced in a study of human T cells and chemical hapten exposure. Time point: pre-sensitization, week 0. As to treatment: therapeutic diphenylcyclopropenone sensitization with weekly scalp DPC. MiXCR was run by TCRdb on the RACE reads, yielding one entry per CDR3 protein. The sample consists of around 350,000 distinct CDR3 sequences, 4.5% to 7% of them appearing once. The sample was whole blood, taken in connection with sensitization to the hapten diphenylcyclopropenone (DPC). All receptors come from a woman under 30 with alopecia areata. Some clones in this sample may be carry-over from other donors' samples.

This clonotype was found many times. This sequence joins TRBV11-2 and TRBJ2-3; TRBD2 agrees at 7 bases. This CDR3 has 16 amino acids. Germline lookup yields CDR1 SGHAT and CDR2 FQNNGV. The V segment lost 4 bases and the J segment 4 bases; nucleotides outside the gene matches: 11. CDR3 sequence: CASSSFKGRDPDTQYF. In nucleotides, the CDR3 is TGTGCCAGCAGCTCGTTTAAAGGGAGGGATCCAGATACGCAGTATTTT.

In this sample, this clonotype turned up many times. The chain recombines TRBV5-1 with TRBJ2-5, with TRBD2 matching 13 bases. With 3 bases clipped from V and 2 bases from J, the junction kept 4 bases outside the gene matches. CDR1 SGHRS and CDR2 YFSETQ come from the germline V gene. The CDR3 is 16 amino acids. CDR3 nucleotide sequence: TGCGCCAGCAGCTCAGGACTAGCGGGGGCGCAAGAGACCCAGTACTTC. It translates to CASSSGLAGAQETQYF.

The chain combines TRBV10-3 with TRBJ1-1; tentative D call: TRBD1 (6 bases). This CDR3 region has 15 residues. Trimming left V 10 bases short and J 3 bases short, with 21 bases between. Germline CDR1 is ENHRY and CDR2 is SYGVKD. The chain's CDR3 is CATRGGPPADTEAFF. CDR3 bases: TGTGCCACCCGCGGGGGGCCACCGGCGGACACTGAAGCTTTCTTT.

This clonotype was recorded many times. DNA for the CDR3: TGCGCCAGCAGCCCCAGTTCCACGGGGAATGAAGCTTTCTTT. Translating it yields CASSPSSTGNEAFF. The rearrangement links TRBV5-1 to TRBJ1-1, with D uncertain. Per the germline V gene, CDR1 is SGHRS and CDR2 is YFSETQ. Trimming took 4 bases from V and 7 from J, leaving 17 bases between them. The CDR3 extends over 14 amino acids.

This clonotype appeared many times. The chain has TRBV5-1 and TRBJ2-5; D not resolved. CDR1 and CDR2 (germline): SGHRS, YFSETQ. CDR3 length equals 11 residues. V lost 0 bases and J lost 5, with 2 bases in between. The CDR3 loop reads CASSLDETQYF. CDR3 nucleotides: TGCGCCAGCAGCTTGGATGAGACCCAGTACTTC.

The chain carries TRBV12-3 or TRBV12-4 and TRBJ2-6; D may be TRBD1 (6 bases). This CDR3 is 14 amino acids long. V was shortened by 7 bases and J by 4 bases, with 11 bases between the two germline ends. The CDR3 here is CASTWGPGANVLTF. The CDR3 coding sequence is TGTGCCAGCACTTGGGGGCCGGGGGCCAACGTCCTGACTTTC.

Points on this clonotype: A much larger clone lies one base from this, so it may be a read error. V usage is TRBV5-1 and J usage is TRBJ1-2; maybe TRBD1 (6 bases). V was cut by 7 bases and J by 3 bases, with 16 bases left in between. The CDR3 extends over 14 amino acids. Per germline, CDR1 SGHRS and CDR2 YFSETQ. For the CDR3, the DNA is TGCGCCAGCGGCCTGACAGGTCAGGACTATGGCTACACCTTC. Amino acids: CASGLTGQDYGYTF.

This clonotype was observed a few times. The chain recombines TRBV20-1 with TRBJ2-3; TRBD2 is a possible D gene (6 bases). Germline values: CDR1 DFQATT, CDR2 SNEGSKA (reference sequence). This CDR3 is built from 14 residues. The germline V and J ends were trimmed by 3 bases and 4 bases, with 14 bases remaining between them. DNA for the CDR3: TGCAGTGCTAGGGTCCTGGAGGGCTCAGATACGCAGTATTTT. Its translation: CSARVLEGSDTQYF.

In this sample, this clonotype turned up many times. For the CDR3, the DNA is TGTGCCAGCAGCGTAGATCCCAATTCACCCCTCCACTTT. It specifies CASSVDPNSPLHF. The V call is TRBV9, the J call TRBJ1-6, with D unresolved. Looked up from germline, CDR1 is SGDLS and CDR2 is YYNGEE. Between the trimmed V and J ends, which lost 0 bases and 7 bases, there was a span of 5 bases. The CDR3 loop spans 13 amino acids.

This clonotype was seen repeatedly, ten times or more. Sequence at one end of the junction differs from germline and may be a read error. The V call is TRBV2, the J call TRBJ2-4; 9 bases match TRBD1. This CDR3 is 12 amino acids long. CDR1 and CDR2 (germline): SNHLY, FYNNEI. The CDR3 nucleotides read TGTGCCAGCACCCTCCAGGGGACAGGGAATGGATTC. It translates to CASTLQGTGNGF.

This clonotype was observed a few times. J is TRBJ1-4 and V is TRBV20-1; no clear D. The CDR3 extends over 15 amino acids. V was pared by 2 bases and J by 5 bases, with 15 bases between. Germline CDR1 DFQATT, CDR2 SNEGSKA (reference sequence). CDR3 loop: CSARPLGRENEKLFF. Written as DNA, the CDR3 is TGCAGTGCTAGACCCCTGGGGAGAGAAAATGAAAAACTGTTTTTT.

This clonotype has at least ten counts. This sequence joins TRBV11-3 and TRBJ2-5; weak D call: TRBD2 (5 bases). The CDR3 runs 17 residues. The germline V and J ends were trimmed by 1 base and 4 bases, with 19 bases remaining between them. Germline V CDR1 and CDR2: SGHNT, YENEEA. This CDR3 reads CASSLGGWASSRETQYF. CDR3 bases: TGTGCCAGCAGCTTAGGCGGTTGGGCTAGCTCGCGAGAGACCCAGTACTTC.

The rearrangement uses TRBV4-3 and TRBJ1-1; D might be TRBD1 (5 bases). Trimming removed 0 bases from V and 11 bases from J, with 10 bases in between. CDR3 length: 12 residues. From germline, CDR1 is LGHNA and CDR2 YSLEER. For the CDR3, the DNA is TGCGCCAGCAGCCAAGATCGGGGCACGGCTTTCTTT. It is translated as CASSQDRGTAFF.

This clonotype appeared a few times. The chain uses TRBV6-5 and TRBJ2-2; D is undetermined. Per germline, CDR1 MNHEY and CDR2 SVGAGI. The V gene lost 2 bases and the J gene lost 0 bases, with 7 bases spanning the gap. This CDR3 comprises 15 residues. CDR3 in amino acids: CASSYRTTNTGELFF. CDR3 in DNA: TGTGCCAGCAGTTACCGCACCACGAACACCGGGGAGCTGTTTTTT.

This clonotype was seen repeatedly, ten times or more. This chain links TRBV6-1 with TRBJ1-1; no clear D gene. The CDR3 spans 12 residues. Germline CDR1 and CDR2: MNHNS and SASEGT. V lost 6 bases to trimming and J lost 1 base, with 6 bases between them. CDR3 coding DNA: TGTGCCAGCAGACGGTCGAACACTGAAGCTTTCTTT. It is translated as CASRRSNTEAFF.

The gene calls are TRBV5-1 and TRBJ2-5, with 9 bases aligning to TRBD2. The CDR3 totals 16 residues. V lost 4 bases to trimming and J lost 2 bases; unmatched junction nucleotides: 9. Germline V gene lookup returns CDR1 SGHRS and CDR2 YFSETQ. The CDR3 reads CASSRSAGGAQETQYF. In DNA form, the CDR3 reads TGCGCCAGCAGCCGATCAGCGGGGGGCGCACAAGAGACCCAGTACTTC.

This clonotype appeared many times. The chain uses TRBV6-6 and TRBJ2-7; no reliable D call. Per germline, CDR1 MNHNY and CDR2 SVGAGI (reference sequence). CDR3 length: 14 amino acids. The V gene lost 5 bases and the J gene lost 6 bases, with 17 bases spanning the gap. The CDR3 region is CASSAKPRTREQYF. CDR3 bases: TGTGCCAGCAGTGCAAAGCCCCGAACTCGCGAGCAGTACTTC.

This clonotype was observed many times. The chain uses TRBV3-1 and TRBJ2-3; D gene uncertain. The CDR3 runs 16 residues. V lost 3 bases, J lost 2 bases, and 15 bases lay in between. CDR1 is LGHDT, CDR2 YNNKEL, per germline (reference sequence). The CDR3 nucleotides read TGTGCCAGCAGCCACCATCGCGAACAGATCACAGATACGCAGTATTTT. It translates to CASSHHREQITDTQYF.

In this sample, this clonotype turned up many times. The CDR3 loop reads CASSQETSGDTQYF. CDR3 bases: TGTGCCAGCAGCCAAGAAACTAGCGGGGATACGCAGTATTTT. The genes are TRBV4-2 and TRBJ2-3; 9 bases fit TRBD2. V trimming: 0 bases; J trimming: 6 bases; junction bases outside the gene matches: 1. The CDR3 runs 14 residues. Germline values: CDR1 LGHNA, CDR2 YNFKEQ.

This clonotype was detected a few times. This rearrangement joins TRBV3-1 to TRBJ1-5; D gene ambiguous. CDR3 length: 14 amino acids. V gave up 2 bases and J gave up 7 bases, with 12 bases separating them. Looked up from germline, CDR1 is LGHDT and CDR2 is YNNKEL (reference sequence). CDR3 sequence (DNA): TGTGCCAGCAGCCAAATTCCTGGTGGGCAGCCCCAGCATTTT. Translation: CASSQIPGGQPQHF.

This clonotype was seen many times. V is TRBV6-6 and J is TRBJ1-1, with 9 bases identical to TRBD1. The CDR3 is 13 residues long. V lost 2 bases to trimming and J lost 11 bases; unmatched junction nucleotides: 6. From germline, CDR1 is MNHNY and CDR2 SVGAGI (reference sequence). The CDR3 region has the DNA TGTGCCAGCAGTTACGGGGACAGGGAACGCGCTTTCTTT. Its translation is CASSYGDRERAFF.

This clonotype has a handful of counts. The V call is TRBV9, the J call TRBJ2-1, with D perhaps matching TRBD1 or TRBD2 (5 bases each). This CDR3 contains 18 residues. V was pared by 4 bases and J by 7 bases, with 27 bases between. Germline CDR1 is SGDLS and CDR2 is YYNGEE. The CDR3 DNA reads as TGTGCCAGCAGCCCCCGATCTCCAGGGAAATTGACTACAAATGAGCAGTTCTTC. This codes for CASSPRSPGKLTTNEQFF.

This clonotype was detected ten times or more. The rearrangement uses TRBV4-2 and TRBJ1-5; no firm D call. This CDR3 comprises 15 residues. Germline CDR1 reads LGHNA; CDR2 reads YNFKEQ. The germline V and J ends were trimmed by 0 bases and 4 bases, with 10 bases remaining between them. The CDR3 nucleotides are TGTGCCAGCAGCCAAGAATGGCAGGAGAATCAGCCCCAGCATTTT. Its protein is CASSQEWQENQPQHF.